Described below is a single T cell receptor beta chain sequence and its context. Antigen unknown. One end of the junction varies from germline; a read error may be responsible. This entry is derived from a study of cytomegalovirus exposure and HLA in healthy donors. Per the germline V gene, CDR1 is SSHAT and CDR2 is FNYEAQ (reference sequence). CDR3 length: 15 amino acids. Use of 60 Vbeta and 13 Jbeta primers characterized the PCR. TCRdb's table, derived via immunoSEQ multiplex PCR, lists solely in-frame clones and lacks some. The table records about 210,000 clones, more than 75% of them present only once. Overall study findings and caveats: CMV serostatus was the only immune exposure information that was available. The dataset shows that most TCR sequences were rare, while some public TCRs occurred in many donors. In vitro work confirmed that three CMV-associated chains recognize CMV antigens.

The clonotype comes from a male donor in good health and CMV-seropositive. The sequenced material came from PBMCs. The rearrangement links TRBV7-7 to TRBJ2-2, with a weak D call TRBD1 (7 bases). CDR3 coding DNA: TGTGCTAGCAGCTCGCGACAGGGAGGCACCGGGGAGCTGTTTTTT. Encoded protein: CASSSRQGGTGELFF.